A selection of T cell receptor beta chains follows, all from one sample in a study of shared clonotypes between healthy human individuals. TCRdb's table, derived via immunoSEQ multiplex PCR, lists solely in-frame clones and lacks some. Of more than 450,000 clones detected, less than 85% appear once; the ten largest clones hold 10% to 15%. The sequenced sample consisted of PBMCs. These receptors all come from a woman aged 40 to 50 in good health. Some clones in this sample may be carry-over from other donors' samples. Each CDR3 is given with its conserved first and last residue. A D gene is named only where the DNA matches it firmly. Size values are once, few and many counts, or a class for expanded clones, and some rows have none.

j_gene: TRBJ2-3
v_gene: TRBV10-2
d_gene: TRBD2
abundance: NA
CDR3aa: CASSAVTSGRAGDTQYF
CDR3nt: TGCGCCAGCAGTGCGGTGACTAGCGGGAGGGCCGGAGATACGCAGTATTTT

j_gene: TRBJ2-1
v_gene: TRBV29-1
d_gene: NA
abundance: NA
CDR3aa: CSAKPLRGYNEQFF
CDR3nt: TGCAGCGCTAAACCCCTCCGGGGTTACAATGAGCAGTTCTTC

j_gene: TRBJ2-3
v_gene: TRBV10-2
d_gene: NA
abundance: NA
CDR3aa: CASSDPLGYTDTQYF
CDR3nt: TGCGCCAGCAGTGACCCTTTGGGGTACACAGATACGCAGTATTTT

j_gene: TRBJ2-7
v_gene: TRBV27
d_gene: TRBD2
abundance: NA
CDR3aa: CATRAGTNSYEQYF
CDR3nt: TGTGCCACCCGGGCCGGGACTAACTCCTACGAGCAGTACTTC

j_gene: TRBJ1-2
v_gene: TRBV6-6
d_gene: TRBD1
abundance: NA
CDR3aa: CASRAQGDYGYTF
CDR3nt: TGTGCCAGCAGAGCACAGGGGGACTATGGCTACACCTTC

j_gene: TRBJ2-7
v_gene: TRBV5-4
d_gene: TRBD2
abundance: NA
CDR3aa: CASSGGLAGGDEQYF
CDR3nt: TGTGCCAGCAGCGGGGGACTAGCGGGAGGGGACGAGCAGTACTTC

j_gene: TRBJ1-2
v_gene: TRBV14
d_gene: NA
abundance: NA
CDR3aa: CASSQGFAPGYYGYTF
CDR3nt: TGTGCCAGCAGTCAAGGCTTTGCCCCCGGTTACTATGGCTACACCTTC

j_gene: TRBJ2-3
v_gene: TRBV5-4
d_gene: TRBD1
abundance: NA
CDR3aa: CASSVQGALTDTQYF
CDR3nt: TGTGCCAGCAGCGTCCAGGGGGCCCTCACAGATACGCAGTATTTT

j_gene: TRBJ1-1
v_gene: TRBV25-1
d_gene: NA
abundance: NA
CDR3aa: CASSVTVPVTEAFF
CDR3nt: TGTGCCAGCAGTGTGACAGTCCCAGTCACTGAAGCTTTCTTT

j_gene: TRBJ2-5
v_gene: TRBV5-4
d_gene: NA
abundance: NA
CDR3aa: CASSSTGSQETQYF
CDR3nt: TGTGCCAGCAGCTCTACAGGGTCCCAAGAGACCCAGTACTTC

j_gene: TRBJ1-3
v_gene: TRBV28
d_gene: TRBD1
abundance: NA
CDR3aa: CASSSGGSGNTIYF
CDR3nt: TGTGCCAGCAGCTCAGGGGGCTCTGGAAACACCATATATTTT

j_gene: TRBJ2-2
v_gene: TRBV6-1
d_gene: NA
abundance: NA
CDR3aa: CASNWDHLSGELFF
CDR3nt: TGTGCCAGCAACTGGGACCATCTATCCGGGGAGCTGTTTTTT

j_gene: TRBJ2-3
v_gene: TRBV2
d_gene: TRBD2
abundance: NA
CDR3aa: CASREVTDTQYF
CDR3nt: TGTGCCAGCCGGGAGGTCACAGATACGCAGTATTTT

j_gene: TRBJ1-5
v_gene: TRBV7-3
d_gene: NA
abundance: NA
CDR3aa: CASSPVPGDQPQHF
CDR3nt: TGTGCCAGCAGCCCCGTCCCCGGGGACCAGCCCCAGCATTTT

j_gene: TRBJ1-5
v_gene: TRBV6-5
d_gene: NA
abundance: few
CDR3aa: CASRAGTAVVGPQHF
CDR3nt: TGTGCCAGCAGGGCCGGGACCGCCGTCGTCGGGCCCCAGCATTTT

j_gene: TRBJ2-2
v_gene: TRBV7-2
d_gene: NA
abundance: NA
CDR3aa: CASSFLLAGELFF
CDR3nt: TGTGCCAGCAGCTTCCTTCTAGCCGGGGAGCTGTTTTTT

j_gene: TRBJ2-2
v_gene: TRBV15
d_gene: NA
abundance: NA
CDR3aa: CATSRDLLPGLQSGELFF
CDR3nt: TGTGCCACCAGCAGAGATCTGTTGCCGGGACTTCAAAGCGGGGAGCTGTTTTTT

j_gene: TRBJ2-7
v_gene: TRBV25-1
d_gene: NA
abundance: NA
CDR3aa: CASSEWGTNSYEQYF
CDR3nt: TGTGCCAGCAGTGAATGGGGCACCAACTCCTACGAGCAGTACTTC

j_gene: TRBJ2-5
v_gene: TRBV5-4
d_gene: TRBD2
abundance: NA
CDR3aa: CASSRSGTNQETQYF
CDR3nt: TGTGCCAGCAGCCGCTCCGGGACTAACCAAGAGACCCAGTACTTC